This T cell receptor (beta chain) is from a study of cytotoxic CD8 clonotypes in ibrutinib-treated CLL (dated by TCRdb to the early 2020s). Broadly, across the study: The cohort was composed of about a dozen relapsed/refractory and approximately 16 treatment-naive patients; IGHV unmutated status was identified in 17 patients. Responses were partial in around 25 patients and complete in 2; after median around 65 months follow-up, about 14 stayed in remission and roughly twelve progressed. Cryopreserved peripheral blood mononuclear cells were obtained prior to treatment, at the time of response, and at either disease progression or sustained remission. Samples averaged about 260,000 productive templates and about 94,000 productive rearrangements. Patients were still on ibrutinib when every remission and progressive disease sample was collected. Response samples were taken after a median of about a year on treatment, ranging from about 6 to 40 months. Of the approximately 86 participants in the trial, about two dozen had longitudinal samples available.

The label giving this sample's time point can be read as: progressive disease on ibrutinib. Roughly 2 micrograms of genomic DNA were extracted from cryopreserved PBMCs for TCR beta library preparation. High-throughput TCR beta sequencing was performed on longitudinal blood samples from CLL patients receiving ibrutinib monotherapy. The patients were enrolled in a single-center, open-label phase 2 trial of ibrutinib monotherapy. About this clone itself: This clone's antigen is unknown. There are no base qualities to consult, and no much larger clone falls within one base.

The goal of deep resolution MiSeq sequencing was a depth between 1 in 1 million and 1 in 200,000 T cells, and coverage averaged 10x per clonotype. The immunoSEQ hsTCRB Kit was used to generate the TCR beta libraries. As for the authors' bioinformatics: ImmunoSEQ Data Assistant and ImmunoSEQ Analyzer were used for data analysis, and V, D and J genes were assigned according to IMGT definitions. Clonality, which ranges from 0 to 1, was calculated by subtracting the normalized Shannon entropy of productive rearrangement frequencies from one. Only overrepresented clonotypes making up at least 0.05% of each patient's repertoire were included in the public clonotype analysis. Repertoires from some twelve age-matched healthy donors in immuneACCESS were used as clonality controls. TCRdb holds this immuneACCESS table with in-frame rearrangements only. Some clones are missing; in checked studies, unresolved V genes explain under half, and the rest has no known cause. V and J calls and clone size come straight from that table; D and trimming were deduced from the DNA. The sample contains 12,000 or so clones, around 80% of them found a single time. The top ten clonotypes cover about 23% of the sample.

The study at large found these results: At baseline, clonality was higher than in age-matched healthy donors and showed a strong correlation with circulating CD8+ T-cell counts. Public clonotypes were rare and either shrank or stayed stable during treatment, and the rise in clonality at ibrutinib response reflected expansion of private clonotypes. At ibrutinib response clonality went up, during sustained remission it held steady, and at progression it dropped back toward baseline. Sustained-remission and progressing patients did not have matched sampling times, and lymph node repertoires were not examined.

This TCR was recovered from a human donor with chronic lymphocytic leukemia. Sequencing was performed on PBMCs, taken at disease progression, from a patient treated with ibrutinib.

The DNA sequence reads TGTGCCAGCCGCCGGGACCGCGCATCTAACTATGGCTACACCTTC. It encodes CASRRDRASNYGYTF. This chain joins TRBV6-5 to TRBJ1-2, and the D gene may be TRBD1, 5 bases matching. Reading the germline V gene gives CDR1 MNHEY and CDR2 SVGAGI. Including cysteine and phenylalanine, the CDR3 has 15 amino acids. Only CDR3 DNA remains: 45 bases, in frame from the first base. V loses 8 bases, J loses 0 bases, and the germline ends lie 16 bases apart.